The clone carrying this T cell receptor (beta chain) was counted once. The target antigen is unknown. The junction departs from germline at one end; a sequencing error may be responsible. Russia was home to the donors, healthy Caucasian individuals aged roughly 6 to 100. The entry originates in a study of blood T cells in healthy people across ages. General study results and limits: PBMCs went unsorted, and a conclusive naive versus antigen-experienced comparison was therefore prevented. Whereas aged donors had fewer naive CD4+ cells, long-lived donors had more of them and higher diversity. The fall in TCR beta diversity per million T cells was roughly linear with age.

Primed by a sample-barcoded 5' primer and a J-beta primer mix, a second PCR proceeded for about 6 to 11 cycles. TCRdb used MiXCR to reprocess the 5' RACE reads, holding one entry per CDR3 protein. The table has over 500,000 distinct CDR3 sequences, approximately 52% seen once. The CDR3 is made up of 12 amino acids. This rearrangement joins TRBV12-3 or TRBV12-4 to TRBJ2-3, with unresolved D. The sample consisted of blood. This clonotype was obtained from a woman of 80 years or more in good health. The CDR3 DNA is TGTGCCAGCAGATTAGGCGGAGATACGCAGTATTTT. It yields the protein CASRLGGDTQYF.